Below, 4 T cell receptor beta chains from the same sample are listed, as sequenced in a study of long-term antiretroviral therapy in people with HIV. At the survey level, the v3.0 immunoSEQ assay was run. The data were produced by immunoSEQ multiplex PCR, yet TCRdb's version contains in-frame clones alone and is incomplete. In the table there are roughly 44,000 clones, over 90% of which are singletons. The sequencing used unsorted PBMCs, collected 3.7 years after starting antiretroviral therapy. These receptors all stem from a woman aged 45 to 65 with HIV.

The CDR3 region is CASSADRFYGYTF. CDR3 sequence (DNA): TGTGCCAGCAGTGCGGACAGATTCTATGGCTACACCTTC. This sequence joins TRBV6-5 and TRBJ1-2, with D tentatively TRBD1 (6 bases). This CDR3 spans 13 amino acids. CDR1 and CDR2 from the germline V gene are MNHEY and SVGAGI. V was pared by 5 bases and J by 4 bases, with 11 bases between.

This clone was detected only once. The chain employs TRBV7-9 and TRBJ1-2; D may be TRBD1 (5 bases). V was clipped by 0 bases and J by 4 bases, with 15 bases between them. The germline V gene encodes CDR1 SEHNR and CDR2 FQNEAQ (reference sequence). This CDR3 is 16 amino acids long. CDR3 bases: TGTGCCAGCAGCTTAGCAGGGACCGCGTATCTCTATGGCTACACCTTC. Translation gives CASSLAGTAYLYGYTF.

This clone has a handful of counts. The rearrangement uses TRBV27 and TRBJ2-7; D possibly corresponds to TRBD1 (5 bases). The germline V gene has CDR1 MNHEY and CDR2 SMNVEV (reference sequence). The ends were cut back, 0 bases at V and 7 bases at J, with 10 bases in the middle. The CDR3 contains 13 residues. The CDR3: CASSLSGAQEQYF. CDR3 bases: TGTGCCAGCAGTTTATCAGGGGCGCAAGAGCAGTACTTC.

J is TRBJ1-2 and V is TRBV19, with D possibly being TRBD1 (5 bases). CDR3 length equals 15 residues. With 6 bases removed from V and 0 bases from J, the gap between germline ends came to 14 bases. Germline V gene sequence: CDR1 LNHDA, CDR2 SQIVND (reference sequence). Here the CDR3 DNA reads TGTGCCAGTAGGGAGGCAGACAGTCCTAACTATGGCTACACCTTC. Protein product: CASREADSPNYGYTF.